A selection of T cell receptor beta chains follows, all from one sample in a study of blood T cell repertoires in COVID-19. The assay was immunoSEQ multiplex PCR, and TCRdb's table has in-frame clones only and misses some. The sample has roughly 700,000 clones, 90% seen once. The sample taken for sequencing was peripheral blood. These receptors came from a woman aged 18 to 35 with acute or convalescent COVID-19. CDR3s include the opening cysteine and the closing phenylalanine or tryptophan. D genes are given only for firm matches. Clone size appears in some rows only: once, few, many, or a class for an expanded clone.

J gene: TRBJ1-3; clone size: .; V gene: TRBV6-5; D gene: .; CDR3 protein: CASIASLSSGNTIYF; CDR3 DNA: TGTGCCAGCATAGCCTCCTTAAGCTCTGGAAACACCATATATTTT
J gene: TRBJ2-7; clone size: .; V gene: TRBV25-1; D gene: TRBD2; CDR3 protein: CASSGHPRLAWDEQYF; CDR3 DNA: TGTGCCAGCAGTGGCCACCCGCGACTAGCTTGGGACGAGCAGTACTTC
J gene: TRBJ2-1; clone size: .; V gene: TRBV4-1; D gene: .; CDR3 protein: CASNLGRTAGNEQFF; CDR3 DNA: TGCGCCAGCAACCTCGGACGCACTGCGGGCAATGAGCAGTTCTTC
J gene: TRBJ1-1; clone size: .; V gene: TRBV6-4; D gene: .; CDR3 protein: CASSVQGGTTEAFF; CDR3 DNA: TGTGCCAGCAGTGTCCAGGGAGGTACCACTGAAGCTTTCTTT
J gene: TRBJ2-3; clone size: .; V gene: TRBV7-9; D gene: TRBD2; CDR3 protein: CASSPRPSGRGDTQYF; CDR3 DNA: TGTGCCAGCAGCCCAAGACCTAGCGGGAGGGGAGATACGCAGTATTTT
J gene: TRBJ1-2; clone size: .; V gene: TRBV11-2; D gene: .; CDR3 protein: CASSFGQLSNYGYTF; CDR3 DNA: TGTGCCAGCAGCTTCGGACAGCTCTCTAACTATGGCTACACCTTC
J gene: TRBJ1-5; clone size: .; V gene: TRBV13; D gene: TRBD1; CDR3 protein: CASSLGTGNNQPQHF; CDR3 DNA: TGTGCCAGCAGCTTAGGGACAGGGAACAATCAGCCCCAGCATTTT
J gene: TRBJ2-1; clone size: .; V gene: TRBV9; D gene: TRBD2; CDR3 protein: CASSVGSGGAYEQFF; CDR3 DNA: TGTGCCAGCAGCGTAGGTAGCGGGGGGGCGTATGAGCAGTTCTTC
J gene: TRBJ2-7; clone size: .; V gene: TRBV7-2; D gene: TRBD1; CDR3 protein: CASSLGDRIYEQYF; CDR3 DNA: TGTGCCAGCAGCTTAGGGGACAGAATTTACGAGCAGTACTTC
J gene: TRBJ1-5; clone size: once; V gene: TRBV19; D gene: .; CDR3 protein: CASSLQGIVPQHF; CDR3 DNA: TGTGCCAGTAGTCTGCAGGGGATAGTGCCCCAGCATTTT
J gene: TRBJ1-4; clone size: .; V gene: TRBV4-3; D gene: TRBD1; CDR3 protein: CASSQDGTGGWPTNEKLFF; CDR3 DNA: TGCGCCAGCAGCCAAGATGGGACAGGGGGCTGGCCAACTAATGAAAAACTGTTTTTT
J gene: TRBJ1-4; clone size: .; V gene: TRBV11-2; D gene: .; CDR3 protein: CASSPSGRNEKLFF; CDR3 DNA: TGTGCCAGCAGCCCCTCAGGGCGTAATGAAAAACTGTTTTTT
J gene: TRBJ2-2; clone size: once; V gene: TRBV19; D gene: TRBD1; CDR3 protein: CASHRDRAQTGELFF; CDR3 DNA: TGTGCCAGCCATAGGGACAGAGCACAAACCGGGGAGCTGTTTTTT
J gene: TRBJ2-7; clone size: .; V gene: TRBV11-3; D gene: .; CDR3 protein: CASSLARDKQYF; CDR3 DNA: TGTGCCAGCAGCTTAGCCAGGGACAAGCAGTACTTC
J gene: TRBJ2-1; clone size: .; V gene: TRBV7-2; D gene: TRBD2; CDR3 protein: CASTPGGPVNEQFF; CDR3 DNA: TGTGCCAGCACACCGGGGGGACCGGTCAATGAGCAGTTCTTC
J gene: TRBJ1-2; clone size: once; V gene: TRBV28; D gene: .; CDR3 protein: CASSSGSSDYGYTF; CDR3 DNA: TGTGCCAGCAGTTCGGGATCCTCCGACTATGGCTACACCTTC
J gene: TRBJ2-3; clone size: .; V gene: TRBV5-1; D gene: .; CDR3 protein: CASSQGQSTDTQYF; CDR3 DNA: TGCGCCAGCAGCCAGGGCCAGAGCACAGATACGCAGTATTTT
J gene: TRBJ2-3; clone size: .; V gene: TRBV6-1; D gene: .; CDR3 protein: CASSELRQTDTQYF; CDR3 DNA: TGTGCCAGCAGTGAACTTCGACAGACAGATACGCAGTATTTT
J gene: TRBJ1-2; clone size: .; V gene: TRBV11-1; D gene: .; CDR3 protein: CASSQQGYGYTF; CDR3 DNA: TGTGCCAGCAGCCAGCAGGGCTATGGCTACACCTTC
J gene: TRBJ1-1; clone size: .; V gene: TRBV7-2; D gene: .; CDR3 protein: CASSLLGANTEAFF; CDR3 DNA: TGTGCCAGCAGCCTCCTAGGGGCGAACACTGAAGCTTTCTTT
J gene: TRBJ2-2; clone size: .; V gene: TRBV7-2; D gene: .; CDR3 protein: CASSPANTGELFF; CDR3 DNA: TGTGCCAGCAGCCCGGCGAACACCGGGGAGCTGTTTTTT
J gene: TRBJ2-7; clone size: .; V gene: TRBV7-2; D gene: TRBD1; CDR3 protein: CASSQDRSFSEQYF; CDR3 DNA: TGTGCCAGCAGCCAGGACAGGAGTTTTAGCGAGCAGTACTTC
J gene: TRBJ1-5; clone size: .; V gene: TRBV18; D gene: TRBD1; CDR3 protein: CASSPTGGNQPQHF; CDR3 DNA: TGTGCCAGCTCACCGACAGGGGGCAATCAGCCCCAGCATTTT
J gene: TRBJ2-7; clone size: .; V gene: TRBV7-2; D gene: TRBD1; CDR3 protein: CASRRTGQSYEQYF; CDR3 DNA: TGTGCCAGCAGAAGGACAGGGCAGTCCTACGAGCAGTACTTC
J gene: TRBJ2-7; clone size: .; V gene: TRBV7-2; D gene: TRBD1; CDR3 protein: CASSPRRTGFNKYF; CDR3 DNA: TGTGCCAGCAGCCCCCGACGGACAGGGTTTAATAAGTACTTC
J gene: TRBJ2-1; clone size: .; V gene: TRBV5-5; D gene: .; CDR3 protein: CASSLGPWRAEEQFF; CDR3 DNA: TGTGCCAGCAGCTTGGGCCCCTGGAGGGCAGAGGAGCAGTTCTTC
J gene: TRBJ1-3; clone size: .; V gene: TRBV18; D gene: .; CDR3 protein: CASSPTFSGETGNTIYF; CDR3 DNA: TGTGCCAGCTCACCGACATTTTCAGGGGAAACAGGAAACACCATATATTTT
J gene: TRBJ1-6; clone size: .; V gene: TRBV30; D gene: TRBD1; CDR3 protein: CAWSPGGRSPLHF; CDR3 DNA: TGTGCCTGGAGCCCAGGGGGCCGGTCACCCCTCCACTTT
J gene: TRBJ2-3; clone size: .; V gene: TRBV9; D gene: .; CDR3 protein: CASSEGVGADTQYF; CDR3 DNA: TGTGCCAGCAGCGAGGGGGTAGGGGCAGATACGCAGTATTTT
J gene: TRBJ1-2; clone size: .; V gene: TRBV4-1; D gene: .; CDR3 protein: CASSQGGGYGYTF; CDR3 DNA: TGCGCCAGCAGCCAAGGGGGAGGGTATGGCTACACCTTC
J gene: TRBJ2-1; clone size: .; V gene: TRBV18; D gene: TRBD1; CDR3 protein: CASLPWLQGDEQFF; CDR3 DNA: TGTGCCAGCTTACCGTGGTTGCAGGGGGATGAGCAGTTCTTC
J gene: TRBJ2-3; clone size: .; V gene: TRBV3-1/TRBV3-2; D gene: .; CDR3 protein: CASSQVSGDTQYF; CDR3 DNA: TGTGCCAGCAGCCAAGTTTCCGGAGATACGCAGTATTTT
J gene: TRBJ2-5; clone size: .; V gene: TRBV11-2; D gene: TRBD2; CDR3 protein: CASSFSGGPRETQYF; CDR3 DNA: TGTGCCAGCAGCTTTAGCGGGGGGCCCAGGGAGACCCAGTACTTC
J gene: TRBJ1-6; clone size: .; V gene: TRBV4-3; D gene: .; CDR3 protein: CASSAGGTFLSPLHF; CDR3 DNA: TGCGCCAGCAGCGCCGGGGGGACATTCCTTTCCCCTCTCCACTTT
J gene: TRBJ1-1; clone size: .; V gene: TRBV27; D gene: .; CDR3 protein: CASGDWNTEAFF; CDR3 DNA: TGTGCCAGCGGAGATTGGAACACTGAAGCTTTCTTT
J gene: TRBJ1-1; clone size: .; V gene: TRBV2; D gene: .; CDR3 protein: CASSEDWVWGENTEAFF; CDR3 DNA: TGTGCCAGCAGTGAAGATTGGGTGTGGGGGGAGAACACTGAAGCTTTCTTT
J gene: TRBJ1-3; clone size: .; V gene: TRBV5-1; D gene: .; CDR3 protein: CASSTGDYSGNTIYF; CDR3 DNA: TGCGCCAGCAGCACCGGGGACTACTCTGGAAACACCATATATTTT
J gene: TRBJ1-2; clone size: once; V gene: TRBV27; D gene: .; CDR3 protein: CASSLIPARLYGYTF; CDR3 DNA: TGTGCCAGCAGTTTAATACCGGCCAGGCTCTATGGCTACACCTTC
J gene: TRBJ1-1; clone size: .; V gene: TRBV6-5; D gene: .; CDR3 protein: CASTLRGEGTEAFF; CDR3 DNA: TGTGCCAGCACCTTACGGGGGGAGGGCACTGAAGCTTTCTTT
J gene: TRBJ2-2; clone size: .; V gene: TRBV9; D gene: .; CDR3 protein: CASSVGGLKGQPNTGELFF; CDR3 DNA: TGTGCCAGCAGCGTAGGGGGACTCAAGGGGCAGCCGAACACCGGGGAGCTGTTTTTT
J gene: TRBJ1-1; clone size: .; V gene: TRBV6-6; D gene: .; CDR3 protein: CASSYGHSNTEAFF; CDR3 DNA: TGTGCCAGCAGTTACGGACACTCGAACACTGAAGCTTTCTTT
J gene: TRBJ1-2; clone size: .; V gene: TRBV5-5; D gene: TRBD1; CDR3 protein: CASSLAGTGSYGYTF; CDR3 DNA: TGTGCCAGCAGCCTTGCCGGGACAGGGTCTTACGGCTACACCTTC
J gene: TRBJ2-2; clone size: .; V gene: TRBV3-1/TRBV3-2; D gene: TRBD2; CDR3 protein: CASSHETSGGAGELFF; CDR3 DNA: TGTGCCAGCAGCCATGAAACTAGCGGGGGGGCCGGGGAGCTGTTTTTT
J gene: TRBJ1-1; clone size: once; V gene: TRBV5-1; D gene: .; CDR3 protein: CASSINWNTEAFF; CDR3 DNA: TGCGCCAGCAGTATAAACTGGAACACTGAAGCTTTCTTT
J gene: TRBJ1-2; clone size: .; V gene: TRBV18; D gene: TRBD1; CDR3 protein: CASSPVQGQPDFNYGYTF; CDR3 DNA: TGTGCCAGCTCACCAGTTCAGGGACAGCCTGACTTCAACTATGGCTACACCTTC
J gene: TRBJ2-7; clone size: .; V gene: TRBV2; D gene: TRBD1; CDR3 protein: CASKPGQGTYEQYF; CDR3 DNA: TGTGCCAGCAAGCCGGGACAGGGTACGTACGAGCAGTACTTC
J gene: TRBJ1-1; clone size: .; V gene: TRBV6-5; D gene: .; CDR3 protein: CASLRNTEAFF; CDR3 DNA: TGTGCCAGTCTGAGGAACACTGAAGCTTTCTTT
J gene: TRBJ2-2; clone size: .; V gene: TRBV24-1; D gene: TRBD1; CDR3 protein: CATQGWDTGELFF; CDR3 DNA: TGTGCCACACAGGGGTGGGACACCGGGGAGCTGTTTTTT
J gene: TRBJ2-3; clone size: .; V gene: TRBV9; D gene: .; CDR3 protein: CASSVGTPRSTDTQYF; CDR3 DNA: TGTGCCAGCAGCGTTGGGACTCCACGTTCGACAGATACGCAGTATTTT
J gene: TRBJ1-4; clone size: .; V gene: TRBV29-1; D gene: .; CDR3 protein: CSVEEWGDPSEKLFF; CDR3 DNA: TGCAGCGTTGAAGAATGGGGGGACCCGTCTGAAAAACTGTTTTTT
J gene: TRBJ1-2; clone size: .; V gene: TRBV30; D gene: .; CDR3 protein: CAWSAPGQSGTF; CDR3 DNA: TGTGCCTGGAGTGCCCCAGGACAATCAGGGACCTTC
J gene: TRBJ2-7; clone size: .; V gene: TRBV7-9; D gene: .; CDR3 protein: CAGSLVARGEQYF; CDR3 DNA: TGTGCCGGATCTCTGGTGGCTCGGGGAGAGCAGTACTTC
J gene: TRBJ2-7; clone size: .; V gene: TRBV20-1; D gene: .; CDR3 protein: CSASDSHEQYF; CDR3 DNA: TGCAGTGCTAGTGACAGTCACGAGCAGTACTTC
J gene: TRBJ1-2; clone size: .; V gene: TRBV4-1; D gene: .; CDR3 protein: CASSHMGRVFGYTF; CDR3 DNA: TGCGCCAGCAGCCACATGGGCAGGGTTTTTGGCTACACCTTC
J gene: TRBJ1-5; clone size: .; V gene: TRBV6-5; D gene: .; CDR3 protein: CASMAVIALQPQHF; CDR3 DNA: TGTGCCAGCATGGCCGTAATCGCTCTTCAGCCCCAGCATTTT